This note documents a single T cell receptor beta chain sequence. What it binds is not known. As to treatment: approximately nine-day PBMC culture with coronavirus spike peptide pools or control peptides (ViraFEST assay). This record belongs to a study of vaccination and CD4 T cells after COVID-19. Germline trimming cut 5 bases from V and 6 bases from J; bases unmatched to any gene: 4. The CDR3 contains 14 residues. Germline V lookup: CDR1 MGHDK, CDR2 SYGVNS. Sequenced with the Oncomine TCR Beta short-read assay was DNA taken from cultured CD4+ T cells. Using its own MiXCR run on the PCR reads, TCRdb lists one record per CDR3 protein. The table has about 12,000 distinct CDR3 sequences, approximately 64% seen once.

V is TRBV25-1 and J is TRBJ2-3, with 11 positions matching TRBD2. The sequencing used CD4+ T cells from blood, cultured in vitro, collected before SARS-CoV-2 vaccination. The sequence was obtained from a human donor who had recovered from COVID-19. The DNA for the CDR3 is TGTGCCAGCAGTAAGACTAGCGGGATTGATACGCAGTATTTT. It specifies CASSKTSGIDTQYF.